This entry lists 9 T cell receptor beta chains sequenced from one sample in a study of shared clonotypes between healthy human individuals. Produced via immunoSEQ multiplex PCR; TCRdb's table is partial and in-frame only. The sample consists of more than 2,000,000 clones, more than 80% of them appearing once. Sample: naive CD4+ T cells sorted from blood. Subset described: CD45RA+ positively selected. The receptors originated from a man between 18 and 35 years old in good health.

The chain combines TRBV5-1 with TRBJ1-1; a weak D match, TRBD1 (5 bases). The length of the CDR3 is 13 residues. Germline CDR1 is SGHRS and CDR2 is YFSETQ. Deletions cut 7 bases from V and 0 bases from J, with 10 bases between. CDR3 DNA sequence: TGCGCCAGCGCGGGACTCTTGAACACTGAAGCTTTCTTT. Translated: CASAGLLNTEAFF.

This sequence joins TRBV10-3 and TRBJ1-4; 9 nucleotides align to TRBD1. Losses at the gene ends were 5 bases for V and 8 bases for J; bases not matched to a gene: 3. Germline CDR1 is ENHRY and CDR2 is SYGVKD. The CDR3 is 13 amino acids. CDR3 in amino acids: CAISRDREEKLFF. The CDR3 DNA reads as TGTGCCATCAGTCGGGACAGGGAAGAAAAACTGTTTTTT.

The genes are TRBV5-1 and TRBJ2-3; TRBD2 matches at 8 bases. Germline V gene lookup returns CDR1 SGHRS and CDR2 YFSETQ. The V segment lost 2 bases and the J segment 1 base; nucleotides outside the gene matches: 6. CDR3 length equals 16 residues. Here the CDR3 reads CASSLSRGGGTDTQYF. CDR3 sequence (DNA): TGCGCCAGCAGCTTATCCCGGGGGGGCGGCACAGATACGCAGTATTTT.

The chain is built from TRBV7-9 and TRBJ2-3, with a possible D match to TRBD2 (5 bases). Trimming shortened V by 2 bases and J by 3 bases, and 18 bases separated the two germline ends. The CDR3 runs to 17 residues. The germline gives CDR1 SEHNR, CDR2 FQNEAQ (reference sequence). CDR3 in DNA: TGTGCCAGCAGCTTAAGGTATAGCGTCCCCGGGACAGATACGCAGTATTTT. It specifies CASSLRYSVPGTDTQYF.

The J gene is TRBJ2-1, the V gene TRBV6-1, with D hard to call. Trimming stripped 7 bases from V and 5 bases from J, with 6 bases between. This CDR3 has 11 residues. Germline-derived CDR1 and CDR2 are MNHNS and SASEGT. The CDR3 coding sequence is TGTGCCAGCACCCCCAACAATGAGCAGTTCTTC. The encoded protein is CASTPNNEQFF.

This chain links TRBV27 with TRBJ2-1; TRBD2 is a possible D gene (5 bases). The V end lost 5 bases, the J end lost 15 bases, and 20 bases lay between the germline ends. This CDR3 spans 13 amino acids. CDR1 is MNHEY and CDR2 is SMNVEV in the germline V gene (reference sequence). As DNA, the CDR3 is TGTGCCAGCAGTCGAATTGCGGGCCAGTGGTTGTTCTTC. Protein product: CASSRIAGQWLFF.

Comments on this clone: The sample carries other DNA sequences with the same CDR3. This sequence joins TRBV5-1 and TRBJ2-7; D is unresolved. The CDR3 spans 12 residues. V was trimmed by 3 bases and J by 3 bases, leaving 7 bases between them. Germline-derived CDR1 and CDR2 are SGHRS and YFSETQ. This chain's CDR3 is CASSSNLYEQYF. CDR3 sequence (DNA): TGCGCCAGCAGCTCAAACCTCTACGAGCAGTACTTC.

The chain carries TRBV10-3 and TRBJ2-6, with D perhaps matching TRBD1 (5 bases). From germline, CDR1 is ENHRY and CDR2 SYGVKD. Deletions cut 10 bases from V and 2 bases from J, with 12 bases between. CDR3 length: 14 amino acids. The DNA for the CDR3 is TGTGCCACCTGGGGCGGCCCTGGGGCCAACGTCCTGACTTTC. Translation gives CATWGGPGANVLTF.

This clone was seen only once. CDR3 DNA: TGTGCCAGCAGCGTAGAGCCGGGTCGGGCTGAGCAGTTCTTC. Protein: CASSVEPGRAEQFF. The chain has TRBV9 and TRBJ2-1; no clear D gene. The V gene lost 0 bases and the J gene lost 9 bases, with 13 bases spanning the gap. The CDR3 consists of 14 residues. Germline V gives CDR1 SGDLS, CDR2 YYNGEE.